What follows are 28 T cell receptor beta chains derived from one specimen sequenced in a study of T cells after yellow fever vaccination. TCRdb re-called the 5' RACE reads through MiXCR, storing one row per CDR3 protein. The repertoire holds some 150,000 distinct CDR3 sequences, about a tenth seen once, with about a third in the top ten. Sequences were derived from CD8+ T cells sorted from PBMCs, sampled 45 days after the yellow fever booster vaccination. All receptors come from a man younger than 35 who received the YFV17D yellow fever vaccine.

The sample holds many counts of this clonotype. This chain uses TRBV6-5 with TRBJ1-1, with TRBD1 matching 7 bases. This CDR3 has 12 residues. Trimming cost V 2 bases and J 8 bases; bases outside gene matches: 2. Germline values: CDR1 MNHEY, CDR2 SVGAGI. The CDR3 DNA sequence: TGTGCCAGCAGTTACGGGACAGAAGAAGCTTTCTTT. Its translation: CASSYGTEEAFF.

The chain is built from TRBV4-1 and TRBJ2-6, with a weak D call TRBD1 (5 bases). Trimming stripped 1 base from V and 0 bases from J, with 13 bases between. The CDR3 is 18 amino acids. The germline V gene has CDR1 MGHRA and CDR2 YSYEKL. The CDR3 spells CASSQVPGFISGANVLTF. The CDR3 DNA sequence: TGCGCCAGCAGCCAAGTCCCAGGGTTCATCTCTGGGGCCAACGTCCTGACTTTC.

The rearrangement links TRBV20-1 to TRBJ2-5, with 8 bases aligning to TRBD2. Germline V gene data show CDR1 as DFQATT and CDR2 as SNEGSKA (reference sequence). The CDR3 has 15 residues. Germline trimming cut 1 base from V and 7 bases from J; bases unmatched to any gene: 11. In nucleotides, the CDR3 is TGCAGTGCTAGAGGGAAAGGGACTAGAGGCGCGACCCAGTACTTC. Translating it yields CSARGKGTRGATQYF.

The chain carries TRBV9 and TRBJ1-4; 7 bases are shared with TRBD1. V lost 2 bases to trimming and J lost 7 bases; unmatched junction nucleotides: 8. The CDR3 sequence is 15 residues long. Per germline, CDR1 SGDLS and CDR2 YYNGEE. As DNA, the CDR3 is TGTGCCAGCAGCGTGCGACAGGGCGGCGGTGAAAAACTGTTTTTT. Translated, it gives CASSVRQGGGEKLFF.

This chain uses TRBV7-8 with TRBJ2-2; D not resolved. Trimming took 5 bases from V and 0 from J, leaving 4 bases between them. The CDR3 runs 13 residues. CDR1 is SGHVS, CDR2 FQNEAQ, per germline. The CDR3 DNA follows: TGTGCCAGCAGCGGGGCGAACACCGGGGAGCTGTTTTTT. It codes for CASSGANTGELFF.

The V and J genes are TRBV29-1 and TRBJ1-1; weak D call: TRBD1 (6 bases). Germline V gene data show CDR1 as SQVTM and CDR2 as ANQGSEA. V shed 6 bases and J shed 5 bases, with 19 bases lying between them. The CDR3 loop spans 14 amino acids. CDR3 DNA sequence: TGCAGCGTGACCAACCAGGGGAGCGGGACTGAAGCTTTCTTT. Protein product: CSVTNQGSGTEAFF. Full variable domain (remainder filled in from reference TRBV29-1 and TRBJ1-1): SAVISQKPSRDICQRGTSLTIQCQVDSQVTMMFWYRQQPGQSLTLIATANQGSEATYESGFVIDKFPISRPNLTFSTLTVSNMSPEDSSIYLCSVTNQGSGTEAFFGQGTRLTVV.

In its sample, this clonotype was seen a few times. The gene calls are TRBV4-1 and TRBJ2-2; D is possibly TRBD2 (6 bases). Germline CDR1 and CDR2: MGHRA and YSYEKL. Trimming took off 3 bases at V and 5 bases at J, with 16 bases between the two ends. The CDR3 consists of 16 residues. The CDR3 reads CASSHRAGTGTGELFF. Here the CDR3 DNA reads TGCGCCAGCAGCCACCGAGCGGGTACGGGGACCGGGGAGCTGTTTTTT.

The chain joins TRBV29-1 to TRBJ2-2; 7 bases map to TRBD1. CDR3 length equals 12 residues. V was clipped by 6 bases and J by 6 bases; unmatched bases: 4. Per the germline V gene, CDR1 is SQVTM and CDR2 is ANQGSEA. The chain's CDR3 is CSVPGGSGELFF. The CDR3 nucleotides are TGCAGCGTCCCAGGGGGTTCCGGGGAGCTGTTTTTT.

This chain joins TRBV10-3 and TRBJ2-1; D remains unclear. Trimming took off 7 bases at V and 10 bases at J, with 17 bases between the two ends. Germline values: CDR1 ENHRY, CDR2 SYGVKD. The CDR3 has 13 amino acids. CDR3 residues: CAITIGPLEEQFF. CDR3 in DNA: TGTGCCATCACCATAGGACCCCTGGAGGAGCAGTTCTTC.

The chain joins TRBV5-1 to TRBJ2-5; D perhaps matches TRBD2 (5 bases). This CDR3 contains 16 residues. Trimming pared 4 bases from V and 2 bases from J, leaving 18 bases between. Germline-derived CDR1 and CDR2 are SGHRS and YFSETQ. The CDR3 sequence: CASSRRTGILQETQYF. The CDR3 region has the DNA TGCGCCAGCAGCCGCAGAACGGGAATCCTACAAGAGACCCAGTACTTC.

This clonotype was counted a few times. This chain joins TRBV3-1 and TRBJ1-1, with TRBD1 matching 8 bases. V lost 0 bases and J lost 2; bases outside the gene matches: 5. The CDR3 sequence is 16 residues long. In germline, CDR1 is LGHDT, CDR2 YNNKEL (reference sequence). The CDR3 is CASSQERAGGNTEAFF. The CDR3 DNA reads as TGTGCCAGCAGCCAAGAAAGGGCAGGGGGCAACACTGAAGCTTTCTTT.

This clonotype was seen only a few times. The chain joins TRBV7-9 to TRBJ1-1; the D gene is possibly TRBD1 (5 bases). This CDR3 comprises 14 residues. Trimming shortened V by 5 bases and J by 2 bases, and 12 bases separated the two germline ends. Germline lookup yields CDR1 SEHNR and CDR2 FQNEAQ (reference sequence). CDR3 sequence (DNA): TGTGCCAGCAGCCAGATTGGGGCCAACACTGAAGCTTTCTTT. It yields the protein CASSQIGANTEAFF. The full variable domain, completed using reference TRBV7-9 and TRBJ1-1, is DTGVSQNPRHKITKRGQNVTFRCDPISEHNRLYWYRQTLGQGPEFLTYFQNEAQLEKSRLLSDRFSAERPKGSFSTLEIQRTEQGDSAMYLCASSQIGANTEAFFGQGTRLTVV.

The V and J genes are TRBV25-1 and TRBJ1-1, with D unclear. Germline loops: CDR1 MGHDK, CDR2 SYGVNS. This CDR3 contains 16 residues. Trimming took off 3 bases at V and 0 bases at J, with 14 bases between the two ends. In DNA form, the CDR3 reads TGTGCCAGCAGTGATCCCGCGAAAGGGCTGAACACTGAAGCTTTCTTT. Residues: CASSDPAKGLNTEAFF.

This clonotype was seen repeatedly, ten times or more. The J gene is TRBJ2-3, the V gene TRBV27, with TRBD1 as a possible D gene (6 bases). V gave up 3 bases and J gave up 0 bases, with 13 bases separating them. The germline V gene encodes CDR1 MNHEY and CDR2 SMNVEV (reference sequence). The CDR3 consists of 16 residues. CDR3 DNA sequence: TGTGCCAGCAGTTTCCAGGGGTTCCCTAGCACAGATACGCAGTATTTT. It yields the protein CASSFQGFPSTDTQYF.

This clonotype came up a few times. The chain has TRBV30 and TRBJ2-7, with a possible D match to TRBD2 (6 bases). Germline assignment: CDR1 GTSNPN and CDR2 SVGIG (reference sequence). The CDR3 runs to 12 residues. V was pared by 4 bases and J by 6 bases, with 13 bases between. CDR3 coding DNA: TGTGCCTGGAACGACGGGGGTACCGAGCAGTACTTC. This translates into CAWNDGGTEQYF.

The table lists this clonotype with many counts. This chain joins TRBV6-2 or TRBV6-3 and TRBJ2-7; 7 bases agree with TRBD1. Looked up from germline, CDR1 is MNHEY and CDR2 is SVGEGT. Trimming cost V 2 bases and J 3 bases; bases outside gene matches: 10. CDR3 length: 16 residues. The CDR3 coding sequence is TGTGCCAGCAGTTACGCTCCTCGGGACAGACGCTACGAGCAGTACTTC. This codes for CASSYAPRDRRYEQYF.

This clonotype was seen more than once but under ten times. The rearrangement joins TRBV7-6 to TRBJ1-2, with D unclear. The CDR3 extends over 13 amino acids. Germline V lookup: CDR1 SGHVS, CDR2 FNYEAQ. V lost 0 bases to trimming and J lost 6 bases, with 8 bases between them. The CDR3 sequence: CASSLAPVHGYTF. CDR3 nucleotide sequence: TGTGCCAGCAGCTTAGCCCCGGTCCATGGCTACACCTTC.

In this sample, this clonotype turned up a few times. The rearrangement links TRBV5-1 to TRBJ2-1; no clear D. Germline V lookup: CDR1 SGHRS, CDR2 YFSETQ. Trimming removed 0 bases from V and 4 bases from J, with 5 bases in between. CDR3 length equals 13 residues. CDR3: CASSLALYNEQFF. The CDR3 coding sequence is TGCGCCAGCAGCTTGGCCTTGTACAATGAGCAGTTCTTC.

The sample holds a few counts of this clonotype. The V call is TRBV6-5, the J call TRBJ2-7; no firm D call. Germline V gene sequence: CDR1 MNHEY, CDR2 SVGAGI. This CDR3 is 15 amino acids long. The V gene lost 2 bases and the J gene lost 4 bases, with 15 bases spanning the gap. The CDR3 bases are TGTGCCAGCAGTTACCTGGCCATGAATGAATACGAGCAGTACTTC. This translates into CASSYLAMNEYEQYF.

The rearrangement uses TRBV9 and TRBJ2-7; D could derive from TRBD1 or TRBD2 (5 bases each). The CDR3 contains 12 residues. Trimming removed 3 bases from V and 4 bases from J, with 8 bases in between. The V gene's germline CDR1 is SGDLS and CDR2 YYNGEE. CDR3 region: CASSGEGYEQYF. In nucleotides, the CDR3 is TGTGCCAGCAGCGGCGAGGGGTACGAGCAGTACTTC.

The rearrangement joins TRBV5-4 to TRBJ2-7, with 8 bases matching TRBD1. The trim removed 4 bases at V and 6 bases at J, leaving 9 bases unmatched. This CDR3 region has 14 residues. Germline V lookup: CDR1 SGHNT, CDR2 YYREEE (reference sequence). The CDR3 DNA sequence: TGTGCCAGCAGCCGGACAGGGTCCCTAGGCGAGCAGTACGTC. Translation: CASSRTGSLGEQYV.

This clonotype was picked up a small number of times. The rearrangement joins TRBV4-1 to TRBJ2-1; a possible D gene is TRBD2 (6 bases). The germline V gene encodes CDR1 MGHRA and CDR2 YSYEKL. The CDR3 runs 18 residues. The V end was cut by 4 bases, the J end by 2 bases, with 21 bases between. The chain's CDR3 is CASSPLRPAGLAYNEQFF. The CDR3 DNA is TGCGCCAGCAGCCCCCTCCGACCGGCGGGGTTAGCCTACAATGAGCAGTTCTTC.

The chain carries TRBV6-6 and TRBJ1-1, with D tentatively TRBD1 (6 bases). V gave up 5 bases and J gave up 8 bases, with 12 bases separating them. This CDR3 is 12 amino acids long. Germline CDR1 reads MNHNY; CDR2 reads SVGAGI (reference sequence). The CDR3 sequence is CASSPLGQEAFF. In nucleotides, the CDR3 is TGTGCCAGCAGTCCCCTCGGACAGGAAGCTTTCTTT.

This clonotype occurred a few times. The chain links TRBV20-1 to TRBJ1-1; D unresolved. The CDR3 length is 13 residues. Germline lookup yields CDR1 DFQATT and CDR2 SNEGSKA (reference sequence). The V end was cut by 5 bases, the J end by 1 base, with 11 bases between. CDR3 protein: CSAPARANTEAFF. CDR3 nucleotides: TGCAGTGCTCCCGCCCGGGCGAACACTGAAGCTTTCTTT.

The chain employs TRBV7-3 and TRBJ1-1; D uncertain. This CDR3 spans 15 amino acids. V lost 2 bases, J lost 1 base, and 11 bases lay in between. CDR1 and CDR2 from the germline V gene are SGHTA and FQGTGA. Here the CDR3 DNA reads TGTGCCAGCAGCTTAGGGTGGGGTCCGAACACTGAAGCTTTCTTT. Amino acids: CASSLGWGPNTEAFF. The full variable domain, its missing parts supplied by reference TRBV7-3 and TRBJ1-1, is GAGVSQTPSNKVTEKGKYVELRCDPISGHTALYWYRQSLGQGPEFLIYFQGTGAADDSGLPNDRFFAVRPEGSVSTLKIQRTERGDSAVYLCASSLGWGPNTEAFFGQGTRLTVV.

V usage is TRBV12-3 or TRBV12-4 and J usage is TRBJ2-5, with D perhaps matching TRBD2 (5 bases). V gave up 0 bases and J gave up 2 bases, with 7 bases separating them. The CDR3 has 14 residues. CDR3 nucleotides: TGTGCCAGCAGTTTAGCGCGGGTGCAAGAGACCCAGTACTTC. As protein: CASSLARVQETQYF.

This clonotype was counted many times. The chain is built from TRBV5-1 and TRBJ2-7, with 8 bases that match TRBD1. V gave up 1 base and J gave up 3 bases; unmatched junction bases: 3. This CDR3 spans 14 amino acids. The germline V gene encodes CDR1 SGHRS and CDR2 YFSETQ. This CDR3 is CASSLTGQDYEQYV. CDR3 bases: TGCGCCAGCAGCTTGACGGGACAGGACTACGAGCAGTACGTC.

The gene calls are TRBV7-9 and TRBJ2-7; D is ambiguous. V was cut by 5 bases and J by 6 bases, with 11 bases left in between. In germline, CDR1 is SEHNR, CDR2 FQNEAQ (reference sequence). The CDR3 extends over 12 amino acids. In DNA, the CDR3 is TGTGCCAGCAGCCCCCCCGTAGGCGAGCAGTACGTC. Amino acid sequence: CASSPPVGEQYV.